A selection of T cell receptor beta chains follows, all from one sample in a study of blood T cell repertoires in COVID-19. Sequenced by immunoSEQ multiplex PCR; TCRdb stores in-frame clones only, minus some. The table records about 190,000 clones, roughly 82% of them present only once. The material sequenced was peripheral blood. The receptors derive from a woman aged 60-70 years with COVID-19, enrolled during active disease. Both conserved end residues are part of each CDR3. D genes are given only for firm matches. The size entry is marked missing in some rows and otherwise reads once, few, many or a size class.

size	V	J	D	CDR3	DNA
.	TRBV5-4	TRBJ2-5	.	CASSLELQETQYF	TGTGCCAGCAGCTTGGAACTGCAAGAGACCCAGTACTTC
.	TRBV5-5	TRBJ2-1	.	CASSLTGMSNEQFF	TGTGCCAGCAGCTTAACAGGGATGTCAAATGAGCAGTTCTTC
.	TRBV14	TRBJ2-7	.	CASGQSYEQYF	TGTGCCAGTGGGCAGAGCTACGAGCAGTACTTC
.	TRBV30	TRBJ1-5	.	CAWSGGGVNQPQHF	TGTGCCTGGAGTGGAGGCGGGGTCAATCAGCCCCAGCATTTT
.	TRBV28	TRBJ2-3	TRBD1	CASSLGTASTDTQYF	TGTGCCAGCAGTTTAGGGACAGCTAGCACAGATACGCAGTATTTT
few	TRBV6-5	TRBJ1-1	TRBD1	CASSWSDRGRSTEAFF	TGTGCCAGCAGTTGGAGCGACAGGGGGCGGAGCACTGAAGCTTTCTTT
.	TRBV12-3/TRBV12-4	TRBJ2-7	.	CASSLARAYEQYF	TGTGCCAGCAGTTTAGCCAGGGCCTACGAGCAGTACTTC
.	TRBV4-2	TRBJ1-2	.	CASSQEPHGNYGYTF	TGTGCCAGCAGCCAAGAACCCCACGGGAACTATGGCTACACCTTC
.	TRBV2	TRBJ1-5	.	CASSDRPGGNQPQHF	TGTGCCAGCAGTGATCGTCCCGGAGGCAATCAGCCCCAGCATTTT
.	TRBV5-6	TRBJ2-5	TRBD1	CASSLLGQEETQYF	TGTGCCAGCAGCTTGTTAGGACAGGAAGAGACCCAGTACTTC
.	TRBV7-6	TRBJ2-2	TRBD1	CASSSTGAAGGELFF	TGTGCCAGCAGCTCCACAGGGGCCGCGGGCGGGGAGCTGTTTTTT
once	TRBV5-1	TRBJ2-7	.	CASSLAPKAAVSYEQYF	TGCGCCAGCAGCTTGGCCCCCAAGGCGGCGGTTTCCTACGAGCAGTACTTC
.	TRBV10-3	TRBJ1-5	.	CAISEPPLGDSNQPQHF	TGTGCCATCAGTGAGCCCCCCCTAGGGGATAGCAATCAGCCCCAGCATTTT
.	TRBV14	TRBJ2-1	TRBD2	CASSRLAPIYNEQFF	TGTGCCAGCAGCAGACTAGCGCCTATATACAATGAGCAGTTCTTC
.	TRBV28	TRBJ1-2	TRBD1	CASSLGPGGGYGYTF	TGTGCCAGCAGTTTGGGCCCAGGGGGTGGTTATGGCTACACCTTC
.	TRBV5-6	TRBJ2-2	TRBD1	CASSFGTGLTGELFF	TGTGCCAGCAGCTTCGGGACAGGGCTGACCGGGGAGCTGTTTTTT
.	TRBV28	TRBJ2-5	.	CATLTSGSETQYF	TGTGCCACCCTAACGTCCGGGTCCGAGACCCAGTACTTC
once	TRBV24-1	TRBJ2-7	.	CAASTGYGGEQYF	TGTGCCGCATCTACAGGGTATGGGGGCGAGCAGTACTTC
.	TRBV28	TRBJ1-2	.	CASSLRGYGYTF	TGTGCCAGCAGTCTTAGGGGATATGGCTACACCTTC
few	TRBV24-1	TRBJ2-2	TRBD2	CATSDPSGTSRTGELFF	TGTGCCACCAGTGATCCTTCCGGGACTAGCCGCACCGGGGAGCTGTTTTTT
few	TRBV3-1/TRBV3-2	TRBJ2-1	TRBD1	CASSLGQGLNEQFF	TGTGCCAGCAGCCTTGGACAGGGCCTCAATGAGCAGTTCTTC
.	TRBV19	TRBJ1-5	TRBD1	CASSPGTGRGNQPQHF	TGTGCCAGTAGTCCCGGGACAGGTCGAGGCAATCAGCCCCAGCATTTT
.	TRBV7-3	TRBJ1-6	TRBD1	CASSLGQINSPLHF	TGTGCCAGCAGCCTGGGACAGATCAATTCACCCCTCCACTTT
.	TRBV3-1/TRBV3-2	TRBJ1-5	.	CASSPRQRYWGEGSNQPQHF	TGTGCCAGCAGCCCACGACAACGGTATTGGGGCGAAGGAAGCAATCAGCCCCAGCATTTT
.	TRBV5-1	TRBJ2-5	TRBD2	CASSLTSGGAAETQYF	TGCGCCAGCAGCTTGACTAGCGGGGGGGCTGCAGAGACCCAGTACTTC
.	TRBV7-3	TRBJ1-1	.	CASSLSGGTEAFF	TGTGCCAGCAGCTTAAGCGGTGGTACTGAAGCTTTCTTT
.	TRBV7-9	TRBJ2-3	.	CASSLLPGTQISTDTQYF	TGTGCCAGCAGCTTACTCCCCGGGACTCAAATCAGCACAGATACGCAGTATTTT
.	TRBV11-2	TRBJ1-1	.	CASSFGWRNTEAFF	TGTGCCAGCAGCTTCGGGTGGCGGAACACTGAAGCTTTCTTT
.	TRBV9	TRBJ1-2	.	CASSEGVRALGSYGYTF	TGTGCCAGCAGCGAGGGGGTTAGGGCTTTGGGGAGCTATGGCTACACCTTC